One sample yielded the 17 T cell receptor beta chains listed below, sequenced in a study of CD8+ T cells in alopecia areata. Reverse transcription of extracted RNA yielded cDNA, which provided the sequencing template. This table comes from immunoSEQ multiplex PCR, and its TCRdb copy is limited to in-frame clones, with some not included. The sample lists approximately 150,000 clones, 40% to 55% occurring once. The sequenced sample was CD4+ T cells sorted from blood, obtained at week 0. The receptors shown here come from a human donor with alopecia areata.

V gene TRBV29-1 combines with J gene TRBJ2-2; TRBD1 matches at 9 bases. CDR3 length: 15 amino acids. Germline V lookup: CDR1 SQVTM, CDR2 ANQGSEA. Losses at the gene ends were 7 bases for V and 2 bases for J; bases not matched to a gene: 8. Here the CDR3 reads CSGTPTGGNTGELFF. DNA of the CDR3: TGCAGCGGGACCCCTACAGGGGGCAACACCGGGGAGCTGTTTTTT.

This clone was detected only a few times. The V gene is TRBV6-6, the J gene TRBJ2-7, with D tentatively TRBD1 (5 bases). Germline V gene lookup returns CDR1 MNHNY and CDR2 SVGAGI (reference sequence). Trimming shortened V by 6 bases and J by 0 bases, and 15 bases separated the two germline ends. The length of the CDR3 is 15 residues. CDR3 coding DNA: TGTGCCAGCAGCTCCCCGGACAAAGGCTCCTACGAGCAGTACTTC. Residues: CASSSPDKGSYEQYF.

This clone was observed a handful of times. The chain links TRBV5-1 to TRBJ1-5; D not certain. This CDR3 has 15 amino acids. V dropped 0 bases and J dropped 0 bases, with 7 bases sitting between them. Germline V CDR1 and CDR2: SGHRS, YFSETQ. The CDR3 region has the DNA TGCGCCAGCAGCTTGGCTGGCAGTAGCAATCAGCCCCAGCATTTT. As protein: CASSLAGSSNQPQHF.

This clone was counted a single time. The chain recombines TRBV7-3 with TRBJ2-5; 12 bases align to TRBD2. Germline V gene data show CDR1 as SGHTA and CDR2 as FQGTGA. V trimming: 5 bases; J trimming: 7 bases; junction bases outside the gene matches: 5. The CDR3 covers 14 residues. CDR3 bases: TGTGCCAGCAGCCGCACACTAGCGGGAGGGACCCAGTACTTC. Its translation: CASSRTLAGGTQYF.

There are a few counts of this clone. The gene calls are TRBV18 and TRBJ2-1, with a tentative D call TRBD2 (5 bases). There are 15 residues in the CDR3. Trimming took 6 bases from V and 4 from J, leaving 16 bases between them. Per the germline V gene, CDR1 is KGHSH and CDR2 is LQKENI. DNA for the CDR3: TGTGCCAGCTCCCTCAGGACTGGATTATACAATGAGCAGTTCTTC. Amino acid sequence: CASSLRTGLYNEQFF.

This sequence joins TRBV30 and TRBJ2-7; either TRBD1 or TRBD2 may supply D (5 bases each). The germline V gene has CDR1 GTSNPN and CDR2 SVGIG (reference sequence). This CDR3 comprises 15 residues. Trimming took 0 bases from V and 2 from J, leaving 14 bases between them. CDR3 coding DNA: TGTGCCTGGAGTGTCCCGGGGCCAGCGGCCTACGAGCAGTACTTC. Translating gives CAWSVPGPAAYEQYF.

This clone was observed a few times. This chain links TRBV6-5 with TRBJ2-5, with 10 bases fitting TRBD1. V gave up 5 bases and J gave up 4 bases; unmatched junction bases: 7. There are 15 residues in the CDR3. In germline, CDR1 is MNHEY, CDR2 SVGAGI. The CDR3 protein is CASSQPGQGLETQYF. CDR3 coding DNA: TGTGCCAGCAGTCAGCCGGGACAGGGGTTAGAGACCCAGTACTTC.

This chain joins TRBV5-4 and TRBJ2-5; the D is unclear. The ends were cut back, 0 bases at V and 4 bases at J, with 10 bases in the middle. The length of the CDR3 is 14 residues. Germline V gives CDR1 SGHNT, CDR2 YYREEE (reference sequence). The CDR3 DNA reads TGTGCCAGCAGCTTGGGGCTCGAGCTAGAGACCCAGTACTTC. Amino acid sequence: CASSLGLELETQYF.

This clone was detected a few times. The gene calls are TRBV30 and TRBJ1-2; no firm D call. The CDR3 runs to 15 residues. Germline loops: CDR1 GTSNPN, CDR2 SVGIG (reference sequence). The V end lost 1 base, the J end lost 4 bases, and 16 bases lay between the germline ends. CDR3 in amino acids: CAWSDTPEEIYGYTF. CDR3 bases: TGTGCCTGGAGTGACACTCCGGAGGAGATCTATGGCTACACCTTC.

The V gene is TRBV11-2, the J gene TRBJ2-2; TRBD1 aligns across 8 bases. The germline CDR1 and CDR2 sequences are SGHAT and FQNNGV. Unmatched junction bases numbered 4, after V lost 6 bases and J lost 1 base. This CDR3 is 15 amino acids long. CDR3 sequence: CASSKGTGNTGELFF. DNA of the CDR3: TGTGCCAGCAGTAAGGGGACAGGGAACACCGGGGAGCTGTTTTTT.

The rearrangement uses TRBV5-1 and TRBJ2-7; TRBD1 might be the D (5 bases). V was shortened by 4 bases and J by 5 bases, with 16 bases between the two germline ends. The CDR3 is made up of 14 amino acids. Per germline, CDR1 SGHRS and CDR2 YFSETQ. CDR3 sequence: CASSPQAGLNEQYF. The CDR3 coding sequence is TGCGCCAGCAGCCCACAGGCAGGGCTCAACGAGCAGTACTTC. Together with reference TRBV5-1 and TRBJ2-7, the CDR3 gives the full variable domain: KAGVTQTPRYLIKTRGQQVTLSCSPISGHRSVSWYQQTPGQGLQFLFEYFSETQRNKGNFPGRFSGRQFSNSRSEMNVSTLELGDSALYLCASSPQAGLNEQYFGPGTRLTVT.

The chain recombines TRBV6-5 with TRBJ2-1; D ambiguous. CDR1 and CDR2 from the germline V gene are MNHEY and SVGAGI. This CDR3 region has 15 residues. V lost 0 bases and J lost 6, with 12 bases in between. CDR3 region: CASSYSGLGGNEQFF. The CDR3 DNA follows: TGTGCCAGCAGTTACTCGGGGTTAGGCGGCAATGAGCAGTTCTTC.

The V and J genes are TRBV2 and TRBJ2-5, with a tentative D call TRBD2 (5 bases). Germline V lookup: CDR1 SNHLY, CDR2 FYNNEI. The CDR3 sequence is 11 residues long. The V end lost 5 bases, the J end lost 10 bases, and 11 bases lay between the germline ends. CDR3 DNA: TGTGCCAGCAGTCCCCTAGGAGGCCAGTACTTC. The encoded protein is CASSPLGGQYF.

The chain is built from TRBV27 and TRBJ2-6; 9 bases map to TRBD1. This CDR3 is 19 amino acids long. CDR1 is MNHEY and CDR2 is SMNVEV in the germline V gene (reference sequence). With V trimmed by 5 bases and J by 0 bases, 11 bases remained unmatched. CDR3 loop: CASSNTRQGGSSGANVLTF. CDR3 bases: TGTGCCAGCAGTAACACTCGACAGGGGGGGAGCTCTGGGGCCAACGTCCTGACTTTC.

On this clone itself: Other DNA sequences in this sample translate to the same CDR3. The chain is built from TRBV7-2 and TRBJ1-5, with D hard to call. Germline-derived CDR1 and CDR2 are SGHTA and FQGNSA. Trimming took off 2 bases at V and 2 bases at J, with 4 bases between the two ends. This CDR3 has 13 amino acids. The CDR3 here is CASSLTGNQPQHF. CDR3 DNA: TGTGCCAGCAGCTTAACAGGCAATCAGCCCCAGCATTTT.

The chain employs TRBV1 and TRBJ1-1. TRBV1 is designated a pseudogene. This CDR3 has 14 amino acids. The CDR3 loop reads CTSSQAPGSAEAFF. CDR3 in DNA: TGCACCAGCAGCCAAGCTCCGGGTTCAGCTGAAGCTTTCTTT.

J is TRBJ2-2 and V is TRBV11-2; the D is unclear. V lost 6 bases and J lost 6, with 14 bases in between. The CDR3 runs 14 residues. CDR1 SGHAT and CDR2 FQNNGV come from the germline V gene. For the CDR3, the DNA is TGTGCCAGCAGTTCCCGGCAATTCGCCGGGGAGCTGTTTTTT. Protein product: CASSSRQFAGELFF.